This T cell receptor (beta chain) emerged from a study of beta chain features in type 1 diabetes. As for the study in general: Similarity in age, gender and cell yields was seen between patients and healthy donors. Examination covered under 110 million sorted cells spanning all samples.

General study results and limits: The naive, central memory and Treg TCRB repertoires showed an apparent similarity that was greater among patients than among healthy donors. Moderate but significant shortening of TCRB CDR3s was recorded in all four CD4+ subsets from Type 1 diabetes patients.

Once sorted, every population was more than 95% pure. This clone was counted only a few times. Its antigen remains unidentified. Every isolated RNA sample was fully reverse transcribed, so sequencing captured expressed TCRB transcripts. Sequenced by immunoSEQ multiplex PCR; TCRdb stores in-frame clones only, minus some. This table has 600,000 or so clones, over 11% appearing once. CDR1 is SGDLS, CDR2 YYNGEE, per germline. V was trimmed by 0 bases and J by 6 bases, leaving 9 bases between them. The CDR3 has 14 residues. The material sequenced was naive CD4+ T cells from blood. J is TRBJ1-4 and V is TRBV9; D call uncertain. The sequence derives from a young man with type 1 diabetes. The CDR3 DNA sequence: TGTGCCAGCAGCGTAGCGGAAGGTGATGAAAAACTGTTTTTT. Protein sequence: CASSVAEGDEKLFF.